This T cell receptor (beta chain) was recorded in a study of T cell responses to AZD1222 COVID-19 vaccine. Study-level findings and limits: Only five or six AZD1222 recipients tested seropositive at baseline. Nearly half of spike-specific TCRs reportedly target variant regions that are unmutated in the B.1.351 and B.1.1.7 variants.

Germline CDR1 is SGHRS and CDR2 is YFSETQ. Germline trimming cut 6 bases from V and 6 bases from J; bases unmatched to any gene: 9. The CDR3 contains 15 residues. Clones were read by immunoSEQ multiplex PCR, and TCRdb kept only the in-frame ones, dropping some. The table has some 120,000 clones, roughly nine tenths seen once; the top ten hold approximately 3%. On this clone itself: The target antigen is unknown.

Here the sequenced sample was peripheral blood, taken on day 0 of AZD1222 vaccination. This receptor was identified in an adult in good health. The J gene is TRBJ1-6, the V gene TRBV5-1; 7 bases agree with TRBD1. CDR3 protein: CASKPSTGPNSPLHF. As DNA, the CDR3 is TGCGCCAGCAAACCGTCGACAGGGCCTAATTCACCCCTCCACTTT.